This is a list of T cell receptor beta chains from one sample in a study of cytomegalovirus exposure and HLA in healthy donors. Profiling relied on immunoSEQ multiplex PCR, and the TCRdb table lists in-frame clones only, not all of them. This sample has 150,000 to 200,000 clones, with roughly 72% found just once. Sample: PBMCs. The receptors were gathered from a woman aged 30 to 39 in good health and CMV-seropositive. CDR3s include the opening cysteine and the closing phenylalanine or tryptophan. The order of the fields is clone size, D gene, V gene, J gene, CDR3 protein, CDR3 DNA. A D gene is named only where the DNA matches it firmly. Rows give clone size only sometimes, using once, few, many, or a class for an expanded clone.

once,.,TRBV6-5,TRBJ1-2,CASRWTEGYGYTF,TGTGCCAGCAGATGGACAGAAGGCTATGGCTACACCTTC
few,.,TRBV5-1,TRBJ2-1,CASSLRGDRTNEQFF,TGCGCCAGCAGCTTGAGGGGTGACAGGACCAATGAGCAGTTCTTC
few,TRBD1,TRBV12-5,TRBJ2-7,CASGLGTGGEQYF,TGTGCTAGTGGTTTGGGAACAGGGGGCGAGCAGTACTTC
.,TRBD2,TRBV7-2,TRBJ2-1,CASTETSWSEQFF,TGTGCCAGCACCGAGACTAGCTGGAGTGAGCAGTTCTTC
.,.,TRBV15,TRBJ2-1,CATSPDSPNNEQFF,TGTGCCACCAGTCCTGACAGCCCCAACAATGAGCAGTTCTTC
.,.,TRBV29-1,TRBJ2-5,CSGRAIETQYF,TGCAGCGGCAGGGCAATAGAGACCCAGTACTTC
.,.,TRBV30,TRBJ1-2,CASLPGYTF,TGTGCCTCACTCCCGGGCTACACCTTC
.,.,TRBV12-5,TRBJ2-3,CASGLGQYSPTDTQYF,TGTGCTAGTGGTTTGGGGCAATACAGTCCCACAGATACGCAGTATTTT
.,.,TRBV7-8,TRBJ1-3,CASSRTDSGNTIYF,TGTGCCAGCAGCCGGACAGACTCTGGAAACACCATATATTTT
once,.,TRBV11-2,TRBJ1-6,CASSLISQGRDSPLHF,TGTGCCAGCAGCTTAATCTCACAGGGACGGGATTCACCCCTCCACTTT
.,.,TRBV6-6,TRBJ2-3,CASSYVRGSDTQYF,TGTGCCAGCAGTTACGTAAGGGGTTCAGATACGCAGTATTTT
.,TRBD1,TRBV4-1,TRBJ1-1,CASSQGTGRRYPDTEAFF,TGCGCCAGCAGCCAAGGGACAGGGAGAAGGTACCCTGACACTGAAGCTTTCTTT
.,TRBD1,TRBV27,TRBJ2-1,CASSLITPTGMGEQFF,TGTGCCAGCAGCTTGATTACACCGACAGGGATGGGTGAGCAGTTCTTC
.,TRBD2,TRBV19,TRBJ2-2,CASSIVTGRGATGELFF,TGTGCCAGTAGTATAGTCACAGGGCGGGGGGCTACCGGGGAGCTGTTTTTT
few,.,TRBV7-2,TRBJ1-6,CASSLGVGAPLHF,TGTGCCAGCAGCTTAGGGGTAGGGGCCCCCCTCCACTTT
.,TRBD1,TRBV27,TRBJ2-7,CASSLFWTGETYEQYF,TGTGCCAGCAGTTTATTCTGGACAGGAGAAACCTACGAGCAGTACTTC
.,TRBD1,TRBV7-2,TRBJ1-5,CASSWTGGNQPQHF,TGTGCCAGCAGCTGGACAGGGGGGAATCAGCCCCAGCATTTT
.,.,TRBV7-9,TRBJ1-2,CASSLGTALYGYTF,TGTGCCAGCAGCTTAGGGACAGCCCTCTATGGCTACACCTTC
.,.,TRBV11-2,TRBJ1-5,CASSPDGDQPQHF,TGTGCCAGCAGCCCCGACGGGGATCAGCCCCAGCATTTT
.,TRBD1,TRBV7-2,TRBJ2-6,CASSLARAGTGSGANVLTF,TGTGCCAGCAGCTTAGCCCGGGCGGGGACAGGCTCTGGGGCCAACGTCCTGACTTTC
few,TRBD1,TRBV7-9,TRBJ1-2,CASSLAVAAGGLYGYTF,TGTGCCAGCAGCTTAGCCGTGGCCGCAGGGGGACTCTATGGCTACACCTTC
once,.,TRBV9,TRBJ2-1,CASSVGMGAGNEQFF,TGTGCCAGCAGCGTAGGTATGGGGGCGGGCAATGAGCAGTTCTTC
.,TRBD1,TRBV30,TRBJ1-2,CAWSYNRGEGGYTF,TGTGCCTGGAGTTATAACAGGGGGGAAGGTGGCTACACCTTC
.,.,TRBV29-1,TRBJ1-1,CSEQGGGAEAFF,TGCAGCGAACAGGGTGGCGGCGCTGAAGCTTTCTTT
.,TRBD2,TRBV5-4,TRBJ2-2,CASTSSLAVGTGELFF,TGTGCCAGCACCTCGAGCCTAGCGGTGGGGACCGGGGAGCTGTTTTTT
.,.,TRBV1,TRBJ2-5,CTSSYGLAALDYQETQYF,TGCACCAGCAGCTATGGACTAGCAGCCCTCGACTATCAAGAGACCCAGTACTTC
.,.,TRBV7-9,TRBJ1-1,CASSPTGSHTEAFF,TGTGCCAGCAGCCCGACTGGCTCACACACTGAAGCTTTCTTT
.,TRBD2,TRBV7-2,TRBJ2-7,CASSLVAGSYEQYF,TGTGCCAGCAGCTTAGTAGCGGGCAGCTACGAGCAGTACTTC
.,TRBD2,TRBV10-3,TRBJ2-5,CAVGLAGGETQYF,TGTGCCGTAGGACTAGCGGGTGGTGAGACCCAGTACTTC
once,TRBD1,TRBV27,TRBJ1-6,CASSPYLDRVSGSPLHF,TGTGCCAGCAGTCCCTACCTCGACAGGGTGAGCGGTTCACCCCTCCACTTT
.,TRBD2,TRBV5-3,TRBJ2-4,CARSPEREWGEEAKNIQYF,TGTGCCAGAAGCCCAGAGCGGGAGTGGGGGGAAGAAGCCAAAAACATTCAGTACTTC
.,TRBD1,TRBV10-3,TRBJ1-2,CAISERQGPYGYTF,TGTGCCATCAGTGAGAGACAGGGACCCTATGGCTACACCTTC
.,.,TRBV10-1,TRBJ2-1,CASSDVGGYNEQFF,TGCGCCAGCAGTGACGTGGGAGGATACAATGAGCAGTTCTTC
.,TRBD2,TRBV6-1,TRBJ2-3,CASSAGLAGAF,TGTGCCAGCAGCGCTGGACTAGCGGGAGCTTTT
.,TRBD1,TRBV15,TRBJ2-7,CATSRDKGALSYEQYF,TGTGCCACCAGCAGAGATAAGGGGGCCCTCTCCTACGAGCAGTACTTC
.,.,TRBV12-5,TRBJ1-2,CASGLRDNYGYTF,TGTGCTAGTGGCCTCAGGGATAACTATGGCTACACCTTC
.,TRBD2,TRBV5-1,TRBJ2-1,CASSLTSGGPGGEQFF,TGCGCCAGCAGCTTGACTAGCGGGGGGCCCGGCGGTGAGCAGTTCTTC
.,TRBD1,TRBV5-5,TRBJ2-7,CASSPPGQAYEQYF,TGTGCCAGCAGCCCACCGGGACAGGCCTACGAGCAGTACTTC
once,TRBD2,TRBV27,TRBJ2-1,CASSSPGLVSYNEQFF,TGTGCCAGCAGTTCTCCGGGACTAGTTTCCTACAATGAGCAGTTCTTC
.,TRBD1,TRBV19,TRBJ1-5,CASSSDRAAPHPHF,TGTGCCAGTAGTAGCGACAGGGCTGCCCCTCATCCGCATTTT
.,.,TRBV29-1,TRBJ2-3,CTSRWADTQYF,TGCACGTCCAGGTGGGCAGATACGCAGTATTTT
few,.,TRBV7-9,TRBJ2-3,CSSSYEALSTDTQYF,TGTTCCAGCAGCTATGAGGCCCTTAGCACAGATACGCAGTATTTT
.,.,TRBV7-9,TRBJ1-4,CASSLGGGREKLFF,TGTGCCAGCAGCTTAGGAGGGGGACGGGAAAAACTGTTTTTT
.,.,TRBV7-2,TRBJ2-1,CASSFFESGEQFF,TGTGCCAGCAGCTTCTTTGAGTCGGGTGAGCAGTTCTTC
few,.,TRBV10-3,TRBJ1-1,CAISPYGGLNTEAFF,TGTGCCATCAGTCCATACGGGGGTCTGAACACTGAAGCTTTCTTT
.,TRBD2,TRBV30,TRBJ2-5,CAWSVRRTSGSLETQYF,TGTGCCTGGAGTGTACGTAGGACTAGCGGGAGTTTGGAGACCCAGTACTTC
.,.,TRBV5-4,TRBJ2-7,CASSLRQAGVYEQYF,TGTGCCAGCAGCTTGAGGCAGGCGGGCGTTTACGAGCAGTACTTC
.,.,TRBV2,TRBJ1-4,CASISDGVPEKLFF,TGTGCCAGCATTTCGGACGGGGTGCCTGAAAAACTGTTTTTT
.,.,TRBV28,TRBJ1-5,CASSSWEGNQPQHF,TGTGCCAGCAGTTCCTGGGAGGGGAATCAGCCCCAGCATTTT
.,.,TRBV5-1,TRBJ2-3,CASSPTGFSTDTQYF,TGCGCCAGCAGCCCGACAGGCTTTAGCACAGATACGCAGTATTTT
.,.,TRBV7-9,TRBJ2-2,CASSLVGSPGELFF,TGTGCCAGCAGCTTAGTCGGGAGCCCCGGGGAGCTGTTTTTT
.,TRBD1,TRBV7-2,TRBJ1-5,CASSLGQATNQPQHF,TGTGCCAGCAGCCTCGGACAGGCCACCAATCAGCCCCAGCATTTT
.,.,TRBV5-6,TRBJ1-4,CASSLGANNEKLFF,TGTGCCAGCAGCTTGGGAGCAAATAATGAAAAACTGTTTTTT